These 17 T cell receptor beta chains came from one sample sequenced in a study of response to subunit inactivated influenza vaccine (dated by TCRdb to the late 2010s). The library was built by means of RT-PCR. Instrument on record: Illumina HiSeq 2500. TCRdb cleaned the public reads at Q25 with fastp, built clones with MiXCR and kept in-frame beta chains. Entries that share a CDR3 protein sequence are merged under the most common genes and DNA. This sample comprises roughly 500,000 distinct CDR3 sequences, approximately 16% of them detected only once. Less than 4% of the sample rests with the top ten. This specimen consisted of CD4+ T cells sorted from PBMCs, obtained roughly 24 months after vaccination. The receptors here all came from a man in his fifties or sixties who received an inactivated influenza vaccine. Donor details come from another sample of the same person, matched by shared clones.

The chain combines TRBV12-3 or TRBV12-4 with TRBJ1-5; no definite D call. V was cut by 8 bases and J by 0 bases, with 14 bases left in between. The CDR3 contains 15 residues. The DNA of the CDR3 is TGTGCCAGCCGACCAGAGGCTTATAGCAATCAGCCCCAGCATTTT. Amino acid sequence: CASRPEAYSNQPQHF.

Here the CDR3 reads CASSSRPQGEEKLFF. CDR3 nucleotide sequence: TGTGCCAGCAGCTCCCGTCCGCAGGGGGAAGAAAAACTGTTTTTT. The rearrangement uses TRBV7-9 and TRBJ1-4; 7 bases agree with TRBD1. In germline, CDR1 is SEHNR, CDR2 FQNEAQ (reference sequence). V lost 4 bases, J lost 8 bases, and 10 bases stayed unmatched. The CDR3 length is 15 residues.

This clonotype was detected ten times or more. The CDR3 protein is CASSPGTDNFNEQFF. DNA of the CDR3: TGTGCCAGCAGTCCCGGGACAGACAATTTCAATGAGCAGTTCTTC. The genes are TRBV12-3 or TRBV12-4 and TRBJ2-1, with 7 nucleotides matching TRBD1. The CDR3 covers 15 residues. V dropped 5 bases and J dropped 6; count of bases not matched to a gene: 10.

This clonotype came up many times. The V gene is TRBV9, the J gene TRBJ2-1; TRBD2 might be the D (6 bases). V dropped 0 bases and J dropped 9 bases, with 16 bases sitting between them. The CDR3 is made up of 15 amino acids. The V gene's germline CDR1 is SGDLS and CDR2 YYNGEE. CDR3: CASSVGIGSLTEQFF. CDR3 DNA sequence: TGTGCCAGCAGCGTAGGAATCGGGAGTCTTACTGAGCAGTTCTTC.

This clonotype turned up a few times. The V call is TRBV7-8, the J call TRBJ2-1; 9 positions match TRBD2. Germline trimming cut 0 bases from V and 9 bases from J; bases unmatched to any gene: 9. The CDR3 sequence is 16 residues long. Per the germline V gene, CDR1 is SGHVS and CDR2 is FQNEAQ. CDR3 region: CASSLAPSGIRGEQFF. CDR3 nucleotides: TGTGCCAGCAGCTTAGCGCCTAGCGGGATTCGAGGTGAGCAGTTCTTC.

This clonotype was seen at least ten times. The chain couples TRBV12-3 or TRBV12-4 to TRBJ2-5; 12 nucleotides align to TRBD2. The CDR3 length is 18 residues. V lost 6 bases to trimming and J lost 1 base; unmatched junction nucleotides: 12. The CDR3 DNA follows: TGTGCCAGCAGATCCCACTCCGGGACTAGCGGGCCCCAAGAGACCCAGTACTTC. Residues: CASRSHSGTSGPQETQYF.

The V gene is TRBV21-1, the J gene TRBJ2-3; TRBD1 is the table's D call, not checked against the DNA. TRBV21-1 is deemed a pseudogene. The CDR3 totals 20 residues. CDR3 sequence reads: CASSKGGQVRERTSTDTQYF. CDR3 coding DNA: TGTGCCAGCAGCAAAGGAGGACAGGTCCGCGAGAGGACTAGCACAGATACGCAGTATTTT.

This clonotype was seen only a few times. The V call is TRBV12-3 or TRBV12-4, the J call TRBJ2-7, with D perhaps being TRBD1 or TRBD2 (5 bases each). CDR3 size: 13 residues. V lost 3 bases, J lost 6 bases, and 12 bases lay in between. The CDR3 spells CASSLGTKGEQYF. The CDR3, as DNA: TGTGCCAGCAGTTTGGGGACCAAGGGCGAGCAGTACTTC.

The table lists this clonotype with a few counts. The chain links TRBV6-2 or TRBV6-3 to TRBJ2-1; possibly TRBD1 for D (6 bases). In germline, CDR1 is MNHEY, CDR2 SVGEGT. V lost 4 bases and J 6 bases, leaving 16 bases between the germline ends. The CDR3 is 15 amino acids. CDR3 loop: CASSFDPTGFNEQFF. The CDR3 nucleotides read TGTGCCAGCAGTTTTGACCCAACAGGGTTCAATGAGCAGTTCTTC.

At least ten counts were recorded for this clonotype. The CDR3 loop reads CASSDQGTVNLELFF. The CDR3 region has the DNA TGTGCCAGCAGTGACCAAGGGACAGTCAATTTGGAGCTGTTTTTT. J is TRBJ2-2 and V is TRBV25-1, with TRBD1 matching 7 bases. V lost 3 bases and J lost 10; bases outside the gene matches: 11. Germline CDR1 and CDR2: MGHDK and SYGVNS. The CDR3 extends over 15 amino acids. The variable domain in full, completed from reference TRBV25-1 and TRBJ2-2, reads EADIYQTPRYLVIGTGKKITLECSQTMGHDKMYWYQQDPGMELHLIHYSYGVNSTEKGDLSSESTVSRIRTEHFPLTLESARPSHTSQYLCASSDQGTVNLELFFGEGSRLTVL.

This clonotype was counted only a few times. This chain links TRBV4-2 with TRBJ1-6, with D unclear. The CDR3 totals 13 residues. The germline CDR1 and CDR2 sequences are LGHNA and YNFKEQ. Trimming shortened V by 1 base and J by 7 bases, and 5 bases separated the two germline ends. The CDR3 DNA follows: TGTGCCAGCAGCCAAGTAGAGAATTCACCCCTCCACTTT. This translates into CASSQVENSPLHF.

This clonotype was counted between two and nine times. The chain carries TRBV7-8 and TRBJ2-7; D is tentatively TRBD1 or TRBD2 (6 bases each). CDR1 and CDR2 from the germline V gene are SGHVS and FQNEAQ. The CDR3 spans 13 residues. V lost 6 bases and J 5 bases, leaving 14 bases between the germline ends. CDR3 sequence: CASRATGTHEQYF. The CDR3 nucleotides read TGTGCCAGCAGGGCCACAGGGACTCACGAGCAGTACTTC.

The CDR3 DNA sequence: TGCGCCAGCAGCCACCGGGAGGGCCGCGAGCAGTACTTC. This encodes CASSHREGREQYF. J is TRBJ2-7 and V is TRBV4-1; 8 bases line up with TRBD2. The CDR3 is 13 residues long. The V gene end was trimmed by 3 bases and the J gene end by 6 bases; junction bases not matched to a gene: 4. Germline CDR1 reads MGHRA; CDR2 reads YSYEKL.

This clonotype has a handful of counts. CDR3 sequence: CASSNLRDLLSTDTQYF. As DNA, the CDR3 is TGTGCCAGCAGTAACCTCCGGGACCTACTCTCCACAGATACGCAGTATTTT. The chain uses TRBV28 and TRBJ2-3, with D possibly called TRBD1 or TRBD2 (5 bases each). CDR1 is MDHEN, CDR2 SYDVKM, per germline. The CDR3 spans 17 residues. The germline V and J ends were trimmed by 5 bases and 2 bases, with 20 bases remaining between them.

As for this clonotype: The junction shows a germline mismatch at one end, possibly a read error. The rearrangement joins TRBV6-5 to TRBJ1-6; 7 bases line up with TRBD1. From germline, CDR1 is MNHEY and CDR2 SVGAGI. The CDR3 sequence is 15 residues long. The CDR3 sequence: CASSYAPQGGSHLHF. CDR3 nucleotides: TGTGCCAGCAGTTACGCCCCCCAGGGGGGTTCACACCTCCACTTT.

In this sample, this clonotype turned up a few times. The V and J genes are TRBV6-2 or TRBV6-3 and TRBJ1-1; possible D gene TRBD1, 6 bases. The CDR3 is made up of 12 amino acids. In germline, CDR1 is MNHEY, CDR2 SVGEGT. V was clipped by 6 bases and J by 9 bases, with 14 bases between them. In DNA, the CDR3 is TGTGCCAGCAGCATACAGGGAGTCAAAGCTTTCTTT. This gives the protein CASSIQGVKAFF.

This clonotype was seen only a few times. The chain couples TRBV25-1 to TRBJ1-4; D call uncertain. The CDR3 extends over 13 amino acids. Trimming left V 5 bases short and J 8 bases short, with 12 bases between. Per the germline V gene, CDR1 is MGHDK and CDR2 is SYGVNS. The CDR3: CASSRGLEEKLFF. CDR3 DNA sequence: TGTGCCAGCAGTCGGGGTCTAGAAGAAAAACTGTTTTTT. The full variable domain, completed using reference TRBV25-1 and TRBJ1-4, is EADIYQTPRYLVIGTGKKITLECSQTMGHDKMYWYQQDPGMELHLIHYSYGVNSTEKGDLSSESTVSRIRTEHFPLTLESARPSHTSQYLCASSRGLEEKLFFGSGTQLSVL.